The clone carrying this TCR beta chain was seen only a few times. Its target is unknown. The data originate from a study of regulatory T cells in long-lasting Graves disease. This sample's time point: persistent/refractory GD, antithyroid drugs over 5 years with positive TRAb. From RNA extracted from PBMCs, the TCR library was made. For TCR beta, libraries came from iRepertoire HTBI primers and Arm-PCR of CDR3 regions. In TCRdb, the multiplex PCR reads were re-called with MiXCR into one record per CDR3 protein. Here the sample spans 700,000 or so distinct CDR3 sequences, around 30% being singletons. Study-wide findings and caveats: Persistent patients had more shared public clonotypes (2,741) than new patients (roughly 970).

Sequences were derived from peripheral blood mononuclear cells (PBMCs), sampled when the disease was refractory, from a patient treated with antithyroid drugs. The TCR originated in a female donor with Graves disease.

CDR3: CASSSRDRDTGELFF. The DNA for the CDR3 is TGTGCCAGCAGCTCGCGGGACAGGGACACCGGGGAGCTGTTTTTT. The V and J genes are TRBV11-2 and TRBJ2-2, with TRBD1 matching over 9 bases. The CDR3 is 15 residues long. Trimming took 4 bases from V and 3 from J; bases not matched to a gene: 3. Germline V gene data show CDR1 as SGHAT and CDR2 as FQNNGV. Full variable domain (rest looked up from reference TRBV11-2 and TRBJ2-2): EAGVAQSPRYKIIEKRQSVAFWCNPISGHATLYWYQQILGQGPKLLIQFQNNGVVDDSQLPKDRFSAERLKGVDSTLKIQPAKLEDSAVYLCASSSRDRDTGELFFGEGSRLTVL.